The TCR beta chain under discussion was sequenced for a study of blood T cell repertoires in COVID-19. Across the whole study: Spain, Italy and the United States supplied samples that represented acute and convalescent COVID-19. T cells, B-cell-depleted T cells, or PBMCs provided the cDNA or gDNA that served as material.

The V gene end was trimmed by 2 bases and the J gene end by 6 bases; junction bases not matched to a gene: 8. This CDR3 has 15 amino acids. The germline V gene has CDR1 SGDLS and CDR2 YYNGEE. This clone was seen once. Profiling relied on immunoSEQ multiplex PCR, and the TCRdb table lists in-frame clones only, not all of them. In the table there are 310,000 or so clones, about 87% of which are singletons. This chain connects TRBV9 to TRBJ2-3; TRBD2 aligns across 8 bases. Sequenced input: peripheral blood. The receptor's source is a man between 65 and 85 years old with acute or convalescent COVID-19. CDR3 nucleotides: TGTGCCAGCAGCGTGGAGCGGGGGTCCGGGGATACGCAGTATTTT. It encodes CASSVERGSGDTQYF.